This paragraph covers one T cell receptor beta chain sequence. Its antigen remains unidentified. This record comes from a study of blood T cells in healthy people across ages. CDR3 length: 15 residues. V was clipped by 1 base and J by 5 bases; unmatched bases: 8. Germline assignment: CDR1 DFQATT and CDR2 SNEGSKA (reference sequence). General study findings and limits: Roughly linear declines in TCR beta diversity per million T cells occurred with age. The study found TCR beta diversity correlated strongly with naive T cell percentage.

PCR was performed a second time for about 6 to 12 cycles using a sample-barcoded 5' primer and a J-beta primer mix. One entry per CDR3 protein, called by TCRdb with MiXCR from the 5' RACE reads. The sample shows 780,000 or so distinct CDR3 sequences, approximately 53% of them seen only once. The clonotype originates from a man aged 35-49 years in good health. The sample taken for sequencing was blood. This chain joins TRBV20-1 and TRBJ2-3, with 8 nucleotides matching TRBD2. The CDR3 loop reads CSARGKGREEDTQYF. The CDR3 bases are TGCAGTGCTAGAGGAAAGGGGCGGGAGGAAGATACGCAGTATTTT.